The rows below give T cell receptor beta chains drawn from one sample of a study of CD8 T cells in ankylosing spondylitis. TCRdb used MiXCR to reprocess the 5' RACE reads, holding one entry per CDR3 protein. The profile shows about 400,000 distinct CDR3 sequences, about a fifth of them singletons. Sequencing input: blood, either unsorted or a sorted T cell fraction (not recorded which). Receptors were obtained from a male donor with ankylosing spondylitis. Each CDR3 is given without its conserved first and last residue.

CDR3: ASRQGADTQY
V: TRBV7-2

CDR3: ASSSSDRVYEQY
V: TRBV7-9

CDR3: ASRRTGVPREQY
V: TRBV28

CDR3: ASSPQGASYNEQF
V: TRBV9

CDR3: ASSNRASNQPQH
V: TRBV10-2

CDR3: ASSLRLAGNNEQF
V: TRBV9

CDR3: ASSVDTGQVYEQY
V: TRBV9

CDR3: ASSIQGAEQY
V: TRBV19

CDR3: SVRKMAGGLGYEQY
V: TRBV29-1

CDR3: SAVTHLSPYEQY
V: TRBV29-1

CDR3: ASSRWTGDLGYT
V: TRBV6-1

CDR3: ASSYGTRAGPTDTQY
V: TRBV6-5

CDR3: ASSLVLAGGPDEQF
V: TRBV5-1

CDR3: ASSFDTHNQPQH
V: TRBV7-9

CDR3: ASSLLGLAGAEQY
V: TRBV7-3

CDR3: ASSGLGFGETQY
V: TRBV11-3

CDR3: ATSLCSSGNTIY
V: TRBV24-1

CDR3: ASSLWVGPYEQY
V: TRBV7-2

CDR3: SASARGRETQY
V: TRBV20-1